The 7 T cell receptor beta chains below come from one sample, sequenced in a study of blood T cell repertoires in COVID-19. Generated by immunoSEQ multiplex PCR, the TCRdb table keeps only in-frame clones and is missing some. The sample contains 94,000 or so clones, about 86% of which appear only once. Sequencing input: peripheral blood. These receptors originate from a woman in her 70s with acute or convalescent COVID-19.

The CDR3 sequence is CATSRGGLAGHSYEQYF. The CDR3 DNA follows: TGTGCCACCAGCAGAGGGGGACTAGCGGGGCACTCCTACGAGCAGTACTTC. J is TRBJ2-7 and V is TRBV15; 13 positions agree with TRBD2. This CDR3 is 17 amino acids long. Trimming removed 1 base from V and 0 bases from J; junction bases left unmatched: 3. Per the germline V gene, CDR1 is LNHNV and CDR2 is YYDKDF (reference sequence).

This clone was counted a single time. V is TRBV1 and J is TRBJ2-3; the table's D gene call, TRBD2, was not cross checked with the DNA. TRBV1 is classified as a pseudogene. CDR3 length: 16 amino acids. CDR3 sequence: CTSSRGLAVQTDTQYF. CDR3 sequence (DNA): TGCACCAGCAGCCGGGGACTAGCGGTACAAACAGATACGCAGTATTTT.

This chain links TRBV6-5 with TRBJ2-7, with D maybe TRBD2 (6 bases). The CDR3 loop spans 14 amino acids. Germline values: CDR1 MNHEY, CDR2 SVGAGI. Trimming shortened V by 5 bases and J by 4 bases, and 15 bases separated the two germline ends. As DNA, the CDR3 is TGTGCCAGCAGTACCGGGACTTCCAGATACGAGCAGTACTTC. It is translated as CASSTGTSRYEQYF.

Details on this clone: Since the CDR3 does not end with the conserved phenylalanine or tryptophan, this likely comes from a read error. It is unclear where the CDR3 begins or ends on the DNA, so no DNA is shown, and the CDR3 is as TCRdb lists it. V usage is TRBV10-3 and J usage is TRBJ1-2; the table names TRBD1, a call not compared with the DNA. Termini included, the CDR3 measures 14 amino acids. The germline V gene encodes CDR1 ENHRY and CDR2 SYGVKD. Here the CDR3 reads CAISEFGTGGSPEL.

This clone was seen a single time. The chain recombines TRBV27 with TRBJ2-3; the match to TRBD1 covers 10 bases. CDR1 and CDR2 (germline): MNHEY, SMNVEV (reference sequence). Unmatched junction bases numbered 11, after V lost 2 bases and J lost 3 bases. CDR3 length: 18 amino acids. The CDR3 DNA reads TGTGCCAGCAGTTTACGGAGTGTTGGGACAGGGGTAACAGATACGCAGTATTTT. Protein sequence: CASSLRSVGTGVTDTQYF.

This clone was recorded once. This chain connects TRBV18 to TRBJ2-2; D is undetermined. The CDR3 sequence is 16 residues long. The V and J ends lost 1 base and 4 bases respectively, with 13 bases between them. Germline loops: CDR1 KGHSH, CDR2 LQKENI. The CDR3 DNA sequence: TGTGCCAGCTCACCACGGATAGCTCCGGGCACCGGGGAGCTGTTTTTT. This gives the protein CASSPRIAPGTGELFF. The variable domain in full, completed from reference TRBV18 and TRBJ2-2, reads NAGVMQNPRHLVRRRGQEARLRCSPMKGHSHVYWYRQLPEEGLKFMVYLQKENIIDESGMPKERFSAEFPKEGPSILRIQQVVRGDSAAYFCASSPRIAPGTGELFFGEGSRLTVL.

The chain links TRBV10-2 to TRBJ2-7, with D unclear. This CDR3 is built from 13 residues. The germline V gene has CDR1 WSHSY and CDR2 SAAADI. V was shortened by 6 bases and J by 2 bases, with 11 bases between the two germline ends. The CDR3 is CASSDTKPYEQYF. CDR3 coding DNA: TGCGCCAGCAGCGACACAAAGCCCTACGAGCAGTACTTC.